This record concerns one T cell receptor (beta chain) sequence. CDR1 and CDR2 from the germline V gene are SQVTM and ANQGSEA. The CDR3 loop spans 11 amino acids. J lost 6 bases, V lost 4 bases, and 3 bases had no gene match. Measured with immunoSEQ multiplex PCR; TCRdb has only the in-frame clones, and not every one. Of over 600,000 clones in the sample, 75% to 90% were seen once. This record comes from a study of blood T cell repertoires in COVID-19. The gene calls are TRBV29-1 and TRBJ2-7; 7 nucleotides agree with TRBD2. The sample comprised peripheral blood. The source is a young woman with acute or convalescent COVID-19. CDR3 region: CSVGEGFEQYF. The CDR3 DNA follows: TGCAGCGTTGGGGAGGGTTTCGAGCAGTACTTC.